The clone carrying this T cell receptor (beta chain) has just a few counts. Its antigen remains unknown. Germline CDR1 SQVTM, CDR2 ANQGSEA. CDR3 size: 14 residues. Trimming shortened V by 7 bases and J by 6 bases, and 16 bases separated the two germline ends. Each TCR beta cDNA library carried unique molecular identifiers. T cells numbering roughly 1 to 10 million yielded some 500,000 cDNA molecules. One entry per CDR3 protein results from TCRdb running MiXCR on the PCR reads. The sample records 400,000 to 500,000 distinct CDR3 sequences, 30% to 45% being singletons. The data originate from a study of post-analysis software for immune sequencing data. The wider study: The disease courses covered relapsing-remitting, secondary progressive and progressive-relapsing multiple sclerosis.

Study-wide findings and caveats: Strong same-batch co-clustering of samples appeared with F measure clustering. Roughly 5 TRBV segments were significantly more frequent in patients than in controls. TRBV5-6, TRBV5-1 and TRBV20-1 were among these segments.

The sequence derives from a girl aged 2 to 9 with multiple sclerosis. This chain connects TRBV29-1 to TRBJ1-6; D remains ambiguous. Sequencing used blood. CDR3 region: CSAQGPTANSPLHF. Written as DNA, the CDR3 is TGCAGCGCACAAGGACCCACCGCTAATTCACCCCTCCACTTT.